This TCR beta chain originates from a study of T cell changes during pregnancy in multiple sclerosis. Germline assignment: CDR1 SNHLY and CDR2 FYNNEI. The CDR3 has 15 residues. The junction had 9 bases not matched to a gene; V was cut back by 7 bases and J by 1 base. Method: immunoSEQ multiplex PCR; TCRdb's copy keeps in-frame clones and lacks some. This table has around 100,000 clones, about 91% appearing once. This chain joins TRBV2 and TRBJ1-1; 7 nucleotides agree with TRBD1. This specimen was peripheral blood, taken after pregnancy. This sequence was found in a female donor with multiple sclerosis, enrolled in a pregnancy study. The CDR3 region is CASTRMGQPNTEAFF. In nucleotides, the CDR3 is TGTGCCAGCACGCGAATGGGACAGCCGAACACTGAAGCTTTCTTT.